A selection of T cell receptor beta chains follows, all from one sample in a study of blood T cell repertoires in COVID-19. TCRdb keeps only in-frame clones here, not all; method: immunoSEQ multiplex PCR. The table shows 250,000 to 300,000 clones, with roughly 90% occurring only once. Sequenced input: PBMCs or T cells enriched from blood (not recorded which). The receptor source for this set is a middle-aged woman who had recovered from COVID-19. Both conserved end residues are part of each CDR3. The order of the fields is J gene, D gene, clone size, V gene, CDR3 DNA, CDR3 protein. A D gene is named only where the DNA matches it firmly. For some rows the clone size is stated as once, few or many, or as a class when expanded; others skip it.

TRBJ2-1	TRBD2	once	TRBV3-1/TRBV3-2	TGTGCCAGCAGCCAAGATCGTCCAGGGACTAGCGGGGGGGCCTTTCCCAATGAGCAGTTCTTC	CASSQDRPGTSGGAFPNEQFF
TRBJ2-2	TRBD2	.	TRBV6-2/TRBV6-3	TGTGCCAGCAGTTCCCGACTAGCGGGAGGGCCCGGAAACACCGGGGAGCTGTTTTTT	CASSSRLAGGPGNTGELFF
TRBJ1-2	TRBD1	.	TRBV5-1	TGCGCCAGCAGCACCGGCAATTTAAGGACAGGGAGAGGCTACACCTTC	CASSTGNLRTGRGYTF
TRBJ1-4	.	.	TRBV30	TGTGCCTGGAGGTATAATGAAAAACTGTTTTTT	CAWRYNEKLFF
TRBJ2-7	.	.	TRBV7-2	TGTGCCAGCAGCCTCGGGCAGCGGGTCTCCTACGAGCAGTACTTC	CASSLGQRVSYEQYF
TRBJ2-7	.	.	TRBV5-1	TGCGCCAGCAGCTTGGGACAGGTGTCCTACGAGCAGTACTTC	CASSLGQVSYEQYF
TRBJ2-5	TRBD2	.	TRBV5-1	TGCGCCAGCAGCTTTACTAGCGGGAGAGAGACCCAGTACTTC	CASSFTSGRETQYF
TRBJ2-3	TRBD2	.	TRBV30	TGTGCCTGGAGTGCAAAGGCGGGGGGGGATACGCAGTATTTT	CAWSAKAGGDTQYF
TRBJ2-7	.	.	TRBV30	TGTGCCTGGAGTTTCGGAGGGGCGGACTACGAGCAGTACTTC	CAWSFGGADYEQYF
TRBJ1-6	.	.	TRBV19	TGTGCCAGCGCGAGAGCCTCCTATAATTCACCCCTCCACTTT	CASARASYNSPLHF
TRBJ1-1	.	once	TRBV29-1	TGCAGCGTTGAACGGGGGACCGGACGGACTGAAGCTTTCTTT	CSVERGTGRTEAFF
TRBJ1-2	.	.	TRBV7-2	TGTGCCAGCAGCTTAGATTCGGGGAACTATGGCTACACCTTC	CASSLDSGNYGYTF
TRBJ1-2	.	.	TRBV10-1	TGCGCCAGCAGTGCAGGACAGACTAACTATGGCTACACCTTC	CASSAGQTNYGYTF
TRBJ1-2	.	.	TRBV6-1	TGTGCCAGCAGTGAACACAACAGGCGTAACTATGGCTACACCTTC	CASSEHNRRNYGYTF
TRBJ1-3	.	.	TRBV3-1/TRBV3-2	TGTGCCAGCAGCATACGGGGCTCTGGAAACACCATATATTTT	CASSIRGSGNTIYF
TRBJ2-7	.	many	TRBV2	TGTGCCAGCAGGACTAGATTCGATGCCTACGAGCAGTACTTC	CASRTRFDAYEQYF
TRBJ1-3	.	.	TRBV7-2	TGTGCCAGCAGCTTTGGGAGGGGGGCCATATATTTT	CASSFGRGAIYF
TRBJ1-1	.	.	TRBV21-1	TGTGCCAGCAGCAACCCCACAGGGGTAAGGAGGACTGAAGCTTTCTTT	CASSNPTGVRRTEAFF
TRBJ1-2	.	few	TRBV9	TGTGCCAGCAGCGGTTTGGTGGGGGCGGGCTACACCTTC	CASSGLVGAGYTF
TRBJ1-1	.	.	TRBV2	TGTGCCAGCACAACAGGGCAATCGGACACTGAAGCTTTCTTT	CASTTGQSDTEAFF
TRBJ1-2	.	.	TRBV21-1	TGTGCCAGCAGCAATGGGACACGACAGGGTATCTTGGATGGCTACACCTTC	CASSNGTRQGILDGYTF
TRBJ2-3	TRBD1	once	TRBV5-4	TGTGCCAGCAGCGGGACAGGGATGGCAGATACGCAGTATTTT	CASSGTGMADTQYF
TRBJ1-5	.	.	TRBV30	TGTATGTATTCGAGCAATCAGCCCCAGCATTTT	CMYSSNQPQHF
TRBJ1-6	.	many	TRBV7-6	TGTGCCAGCAGCTTAGCTTCGGGGGCGGGGGTTTCACCCCTCCACTTT	CASSLASGAGVSPLHF
TRBJ2-3	TRBD2	.	TRBV9	TGTGCCAGCAGCCTCCGAGCGGGGGGGTTTGATACGCAGTATTTT	CASSLRAGGFDTQYF
TRBJ2-1	.	.	TRBV7-6	TGTGCCAGCAGCTTAGGTGGGGCAGGCAACAATGAGCAGTTCTTC	CASSLGGAGNNEQFF
TRBJ1-6	.	.	TRBV7-3	TGTGCCAGCAGCTTGGGAGGGGCCGCCTATAATTCACCCCTCCACTTT	CASSLGGAAYNSPLHF
TRBJ2-5	.	.	TRBV30	TGTGCCTGGAGTGTAGCGTATGAGACCCAGTACTTC	CAWSVAYETQYF
TRBJ1-1	.	once	TRBV5-1	TGCGCCAGCAGCTTGGATGTGGGCGGGGTGGGCTTCTTT	CASSLDVGGVGFF
TRBJ1-1	.	.	TRBV20-1	TGCAGTGCTAGTCGGACAGACATGAACACTGAAGCTTTCTTT	CSASRTDMNTEAFF
TRBJ2-7	TRBD1	.	TRBV7-6	TGTGCCAGCAGCTTAGACTCCGGGACAGGGGTCCACGAGCAGTACTTC	CASSLDSGTGVHEQYF
TRBJ2-5	TRBD2	.	TRBV10-3	TGTGCCATCAGTGAAGGTTTCGGGGGGCAAGAGACCCAGTACTTC	CAISEGFGGQETQYF
TRBJ2-5	TRBD2	once	TRBV6-4	TGTGCCAGCAGCCGAGCGGGGGGGCCAGGGGAGACCCAGTACTTC	CASSRAGGPGETQYF
TRBJ1-3	TRBD1	.	TRBV19	TGTGCCAGTAATCCTGACAGGGGAGGAGGAAACACCATATATTTT	CASNPDRGGGNTIYF
TRBJ2-7	.	.	TRBV12-3/TRBV12-4	TGTGCCAGCAGCCGGGACTTCGCCTACGAGCAGTACTTC	CASSRDFAYEQYF
TRBJ1-5	.	.	TRBV4-1	TGCGCCAGCAGCCAAGGAACAGCTAGCAATCAGCCCCAGCATTTT	CASSQGTASNQPQHF
TRBJ2-7	TRBD2	.	TRBV27	TGTGCCAGCAGTTTATCGCCTACTAGCGGGCTTTACGAGCAGTACTTC	CASSLSPTSGLYEQYF
TRBJ1-6	.	.	TRBV25-1	TGTGCCAGCAGGCCTACAGGGTTTAATTCACCCCTCCACTTT	CASRPTGFNSPLHF
TRBJ1-2	.	.	TRBV6-5	TGTGCCAGCAGGCCTCCGGGTGAAGGCGGCGATGGCTACACCTTC	CASRPPGEGGDGYTF
TRBJ2-5	.	.	TRBV15	TGTGCCACCAGCAGGGCAGGTCAAGAGACCCAGTACTTC	CATSRAGQETQYF
TRBJ1-5	TRBD1	.	TRBV5-8	TGTGCCAGCAGCTTGGAACAGGGGATTAACGGCAATCAGCCCCAGCATTTT	CASSLEQGINGNQPQHF
TRBJ1-1	.	.	TRBV29-1	TGCAGCGCCGGAGAGGGTGGACGGCCTGAAGCTTTCTTT	CSAGEGGRPEAFF
TRBJ2-7	TRBD1	.	TRBV9	TGTGCCAGCAGCGCTTCCGGGACAGGGAACTACGAGCAGTACTTC	CASSASGTGNYEQYF
TRBJ1-1	.	.	TRBV7-9	TGTGCCAGCAGCTTAGCTCCGGGATTCGGAGCTTTCTTT	CASSLAPGFGAFF
TRBJ1-2	.	.	TRBV29-1	TGCAGCGTTTGGACTACTAACGATGGCTACACCTTC	CSVWTTNDGYTF
TRBJ2-3	TRBD2	.	TRBV2	TGTGCCAGCAGTGTGTTCGGGGGGGCATTTGATACGCAGTATTTT	CASSVFGGAFDTQYF
TRBJ1-6	TRBD1	.	TRBV9	TGTGCCAGCAGCGTAGGACAGGGTCGGACCTCACCCCTCCACTTT	CASSVGQGRTSPLHF